This entry describes one T cell receptor beta chain. The sample belongs to a study of blood T cell repertoires in COVID-19. Sequencing was performed with immunoSEQ multiplex PCR; in TCRdb, only in-frame clones are kept and a portion is missing. The table has approximately 90,000 clones, around 75% seen once. V was clipped by 1 base and J by 8 bases; unmatched bases: 6. The length of the CDR3 is 14 residues. Germline CDR1 MRHNA, CDR2 SNTAGT. The TCR sequence derives from a man between 65 and 79 years old with COVID-19, enrolled during active disease. The sample consisted of peripheral blood. The chain has TRBV6-4 and TRBJ1-2; 8 nucleotides align to TRBD1. In DNA, the CDR3 is TGTGCCAGCAGTGACTACGGGACAGGCTCGGGCTACACCTTC. It yields the protein CASSDYGTGSGYTF.